The rows below give T cell receptor beta chains drawn from one sample of a study of T cells after yellow fever vaccination. TCRdb independently ran MiXCR on the 5' RACE reads; one entry per CDR3 protein. The table includes 340,000 or so distinct CDR3 sequences, around 12% detected once. The specimen was CD4+ T cells sorted from PBMCs, collected 15 days after the yellow fever booster vaccination. These receptors were taken from a man aged 18 to 29 who received the YFV17D yellow fever vaccine. Each CDR3 is given with its conserved first and last residue. D genes are given only for firm matches. Only part of the rows carry a size: once, few, many, or a class if the clone is expanded.

>TRBJ2-3|NA|NA|TRBV7-9
TGTGCCAGCAGCATAGATAGCACAGATACGCAGTATTTT
CASSIDSTDTQYF
>TRBJ1-1|NA|NA|TRBV7-2
TGTGCCAGCAGCTTAACATGGAGGGACTCTGAAGCTTTCTTT
CASSLTWRDSEAFF
>TRBJ1-6|few|TRBD1|TRBV5-6
TGTGCCAGCAGCGGCCGGGACAGGGGTAATTCACCCCTCCACTTT
CASSGRDRGNSPLHF
>TRBJ1-5|few|NA|TRBV7-2
TGTGCCAGCAGCTTAGGGGTAGTATTACCCCAGCATTTT
CASSLGVVLPQHF
>TRBJ1-1|NA|TRBD1|TRBV7-3
TGTGCCAGCAGCTCTACAGGGGGGGCTGAAGCTTTCTTT
CASSSTGGAEAFF
>TRBJ1-2|NA|NA|TRBV12-3/TRBV12-4
TGTGCCAGCAGTTTAAGATGGGTTTACGGCTACACCTTC
CASSLRWVYGYTF
>TRBJ2-2|few|TRBD1|TRBV9
TGTGCCAGCAGCGTGCGACAGGGGGCGACCGGGGAGCTGTTTTTT
CASSVRQGATGELFF
>TRBJ1-5|few|NA|TRBV12-3/TRBV12-4
TGTGCCAGCAGTTTGGAGGCCCGGAGGCAGCCCCAGCATTTT
CASSLEARRQPQHF
>TRBJ2-5|NA|NA|TRBV18
TGTGCCAGCTCACCACAGGCAGGGAAAGAGACCCAGTACTTC
CASSPQAGKETQYF
>TRBJ1-2|few|TRBD1|TRBV20-1
TGCAGTGCTGCCAGACAGGGTTCAGATGGCTACACCTTC
CSAARQGSDGYTF
>TRBJ2-1|NA|TRBD2|TRBV5-1
TGCGCCAGCAGCTCGGTTAGCGGGGGGGCCAATGAGCAGTTCTTC
CASSSVSGGANEQFF